These 22 T cell receptor beta chains came from one sample sequenced in a study of graft-versus-host responses after intestinal transplantation. Their cognate antigens are unknown. Assay: immunoSEQ multiplex PCR; the TCRdb copy retains only in-frame clones and omits some. The table lists under 140,000 clones, about 93% of them singletons. This specimen was unstimulated CD8+ T cells sorted from spleen or lymph node cells, taken before intestinal transplant. The source of these receptors is a human donor who received an intestinal transplant.

CDR3 in amino acids: CASSVTVGNTDTQYF. CDR3 nucleotides: TGCGCCAGCAGCGTCACAGTAGGGAACACAGATACGCAGTATTTT. This chain joins TRBV5-1 and TRBJ2-3; D is ambiguous. This CDR3 has 15 residues. CDR1 is SGHRS and CDR2 is YFSETQ in the germline V gene. V shed 4 bases and J shed 2 bases, with 14 bases lying between them.

This clone was counted a single time. The gene calls are TRBV6-6 and TRBJ1-1; D is ambiguous. V lost 4 bases to trimming and J lost 3 bases, with 9 bases between them. Looked up from germline, CDR1 is MNHNY and CDR2 is SVGAGI (reference sequence). The CDR3 loop spans 13 amino acids. In nucleotides, the CDR3 is TGTGCCAGCAGTTTTAGGGAAGACACTGAAGCTTTCTTT. Amino acid sequence: CASSFREDTEAFF.

The chain combines TRBV13 with TRBJ1-2, with no clear D. V was shortened by 3 bases and J by 8 bases, with 16 bases between the two germline ends. The germline V gene encodes CDR1 PRHDT and CDR2 FYEKMQ (reference sequence). The CDR3 is 14 residues long. The CDR3 loop is CASSLSSGSFGYTF. CDR3 nucleotides: TGTGCCAGCAGCTTGTCGTCCGGGTCCTTCGGCTACACCTTC.

This clone has only one observation. The same CDR3 can be traced to other DNA sequences in this sample. This rearrangement joins TRBV7-9 to TRBJ1-5; no clear D. This CDR3 is built from 12 residues. Trimming stripped 1 base from V and 4 bases from J, with 2 bases between. The germline V gene encodes CDR1 SEHNR and CDR2 FQNEAQ (reference sequence). The CDR3 coding sequence is TGTGCCAGCAGCTTAGGAAATCAGCCCCAGCATTTT. Amino acids: CASSLGNQPQHF.

This clone was seen a single time. This specimen includes other DNA sequences encoding the same CDR3. This rearrangement joins TRBV6-5 to TRBJ1-5; D unresolved. The CDR3 contains 13 residues. In germline, CDR1 is MNHEY, CDR2 SVGAGI. V was cut by 0 bases and J by 1 base, with 1 base left in between. CDR3 amino acids: CASSYSSNQPQHF. CDR3 bases: TGTGCCAGCAGTTACTCGAGCAATCAGCCCCAGCATTTT.

This clone was counted only a few times. The chain joins TRBV14 to TRBJ2-1, with D perhaps matching TRBD2 (5 bases). The germline V gene encodes CDR1 SGHDN and CDR2 FVKESK. CDR3 length equals 12 residues. With 1 base removed from V and 9 bases from J, the gap between germline ends came to 7 bases. This chain's CDR3 is CASSQAGTEQFF. The DNA of the CDR3 is TGTGCCAGCAGCCAAGCGGGAACTGAGCAGTTCTTC.

This rearrangement joins TRBV12-5 to TRBJ2-7; TRBD1 matches at 10 bases. The CDR3 loop spans 13 amino acids. The ends lost 10 bases at V and 6 bases at J; junction bases unmatched: 9. Germline V gene data show CDR1 as LGHNT and CDR2 as FRNRAP. The CDR3 region is CATRRDRGFEQYF. The CDR3 bases are TGTGCTACCCGCCGGGACAGGGGTTTCGAGCAGTACTTC.

The V and J genes are TRBV27 and TRBJ2-1, with D possibly matching TRBD2 (6 bases). V was shortened by 2 bases and J by 5 bases, with 7 bases between the two germline ends. The CDR3 is 13 residues long. Germline CDR1 reads MNHEY; CDR2 reads SMNVEV (reference sequence). Here the CDR3 DNA reads TGTGCCAGCAGTTTAGGACTAAACAATGAGCAGTTCTTC. It codes for CASSLGLNNEQFF.

The chain is built from TRBV28 and TRBJ2-1; 9 bases agree with TRBD2. V lost 6 bases and J lost 2; bases outside the gene matches: 8. CDR3 size: 16 residues. Germline CDR1 MDHEN, CDR2 SYDVKM. The CDR3 is CASRSRLAEAYNEQFF. CDR3 bases: TGTGCCAGCAGATCGAGACTAGCGGAGGCCTACAATGAGCAGTTCTTC.

The gene calls are TRBV4-1 and TRBJ2-7; maybe TRBD1 (6 bases). This CDR3 spans 15 amino acids. The V and J ends lost 0 bases and 7 bases respectively, with 16 bases between them. Germline CDR1 reads MGHRA; CDR2 reads YSYEKL. The CDR3 loop reads CASSQEQGSSGEQYF. CDR3 DNA sequence: TGCGCCAGCAGCCAAGAACAGGGTTCATCGGGGGAGCAGTACTTC.

The rearrangement links TRBV30 to TRBJ2-7; 10 positions match TRBD2. This CDR3 spans 13 amino acids. The V gene end was trimmed by 5 bases and the J gene end by 3 bases; junction bases not matched to a gene: 4. The V gene's germline CDR1 is GTSNPN and CDR2 SVGIG (reference sequence). The CDR3 sequence is CAWETSGYYEQYF. CDR3 nucleotide sequence: TGTGCCTGGGAGACTAGCGGGTACTACGAGCAGTACTTC. The complete variable domain, with remaining parts taken from reference TRBV30 and TRBJ2-7, reads SQTIHQWPATLVQPVGSPLSLECTVEGTSNPNLYWYRQAAGRGLQLLFYSVGIGQISSEVPQNLSASRPQDRQFILSSKKLLLSDSGFYLCAWETSGYYEQYFGPGTRLTVT.

This chain links TRBV11-3 with TRBJ1-1; TRBD1 agrees at 7 bases. The junction had 3 bases not matched to a gene; V was cut back by 4 bases and J by 4 bases. This CDR3 contains 13 residues. Looked up from germline, CDR1 is SGHNT and CDR2 is YENEEA. The chain's CDR3 is CASSYSGGTEAFF. Written as DNA, the CDR3 is TGTGCCAGCAGCTATTCAGGGGGCACTGAAGCTTTCTTT.

The CDR3 DNA reads as TGTGCCAGCAGCTCTAGCGGGAGGGCCCACGAGCAGTACTTC. This gives the protein CASSSSGRAHEQYF. The chain recombines TRBV7-6 with TRBJ2-7; 12 nucleotides agree with TRBD2. V lost 4 bases, J lost 5 bases, and 3 bases stayed unmatched. Per the germline V gene, CDR1 is SGHVS and CDR2 is FNYEAQ. The CDR3 contains 14 residues.

The V and J genes are TRBV29-1 and TRBJ1-2; D call uncertain. The V end was cut by 1 base, the J end by 3 bases, with 15 bases between. Looked up from germline, CDR1 is SQVTM and CDR2 is ANQGSEA. This CDR3 region has 15 residues. The CDR3 loop reads CSVEVLGQIHYGYTF. The CDR3 DNA follows: TGCAGCGTTGAAGTATTAGGTCAGATCCACTATGGCTACACCTTC.

The chain is built from TRBV13 and TRBJ1-1, with no clear D. There are 13 residues in the CDR3. V gave up 5 bases and J gave up 0 bases, with 7 bases separating them. Germline CDR1 PRHDT, CDR2 FYEKMQ (reference sequence). The DNA for the CDR3 is TGTGCCAGCAGCACTTCCCTGAACACTGAAGCTTTCTTT. Its translation: CASSTSLNTEAFF.

This clone occurred a few times. This sequence joins TRBV19 and TRBJ2-7; a possible D gene is TRBD2 (6 bases). From germline, CDR1 is LNHDA and CDR2 SQIVND (reference sequence). The ends were cut back, 5 bases at V and 3 bases at J, with 14 bases in the middle. The CDR3 totals 14 residues. CDR3 residues: CASSWGTPNYEQYF. The CDR3 nucleotides read TGTGCCAGTAGTTGGGGGACTCCTAACTACGAGCAGTACTTC.

Only one count was recorded for this clone. The chain links TRBV5-6 to TRBJ2-2; D possibly corresponds to TRBD2 (5 bases). The V end was cut by 5 bases, the J end by 8 bases, with 16 bases between. There are 14 residues in the CDR3. CDR1 and CDR2 (germline): SGHDT, YYEEEE. CDR3 sequence: CASSPLYPGGELFF. The CDR3 region has the DNA TGTGCCAGCAGTCCCTTATACCCGGGAGGGGAGCTGTTTTTT.

The J gene is TRBJ2-2, the V gene TRBV28; 8 nucleotides line up with TRBD2. Germline values: CDR1 MDHEN, CDR2 SYDVKM. This CDR3 is built from 18 residues. V shed 5 bases and J 4 bases; nucleotides not matched to a gene: 15. CDR3 DNA sequence: TGTGCCAGCAGTCCCGGGGCGGGAGGCACTCCGGGCACCGGGGAGCTGTTTTTT. Encoded protein: CASSPGAGGTPGTGELFF.

The rearrangement links TRBV11-2 to TRBJ2-7, with TRBD2 as a possible D gene (6 bases). This CDR3 spans 13 amino acids. The germline V gene encodes CDR1 SGHAT and CDR2 FQNNGV. Trimming removed 0 bases from V and 9 bases from J, with 12 bases in between. CDR3 in amino acids: CASSLDAGTAQYF. For the CDR3, the DNA is TGTGCCAGCAGCTTAGATGCGGGAACTGCGCAGTACTTC. The variable domain in full, completed from reference TRBV11-2 and TRBJ2-7, reads EAGVAQSPRYKIIEKRQSVAFWCNPISGHATLYWYQQILGQGPKLLIQFQNNGVVDDSQLPKDRFSAERLKGVDSTLKIQPAKLEDSAVYLCASSLDAGTAQYFGPGTRLTVT.

The CDR3 DNA reads as TGTGCCAGCAGTCCCCTTCGAGTCACAGATACGCAGTATTTT. This gives the protein CASSPLRVTDTQYF. This chain links TRBV6-5 with TRBJ2-3; D is unclear. Germline V lookup: CDR1 MNHEY, CDR2 SVGAGI. The CDR3 runs 14 residues. Trimming removed 5 bases at V and 2 bases at J, with 11 bases between.

This chain uses TRBV20-1 with TRBJ2-7; D unclear. With 0 bases removed from V and 6 bases from J, the gap between germline ends came to 6 bases. The V gene's germline CDR1 is DFQATT and CDR2 SNEGSKA (reference sequence). The CDR3 is 11 residues long. CDR3 loop: CSARDISEQYF. CDR3 DNA: TGCAGTGCTAGAGATATTTCCGAGCAGTACTTC.

This rearrangement joins TRBV7-9 to TRBJ2-3, with 11 nucleotides matching TRBD2. After removal of 5 bases from V and 5 bases from J, the junction contained 6 bases not matched to a gene. The CDR3 is 15 residues long. Germline V gives CDR1 SEHNR, CDR2 FQNEAQ (reference sequence). CDR3 protein: CASSAGLAEIDTQYF. DNA for the CDR3: TGTGCCAGCAGCGCGGGACTAGCGGAAATAGATACGCAGTATTTT.